Below are 26 T cell receptor beta chains sequenced from a single sample in a study of early T cells in non-severe SARS-CoV-2 infection. Each CDR3 protein gets one entry after TCRdb re-called the 5' RACE reads with MiXCR. Of 60,000 to 75,000 distinct CDR3 sequences listed, roughly 12% are singletons. Sequencing was carried out using whole blood. Every receptor here comes from an adult who was a healthcare worker with PCR-confirmed SARS-CoV-2 infection or an uninfected control (not recorded which).

This clonotype has at least ten counts. The chain combines TRBV14 with TRBJ1-2; 7 bases map to TRBD1. The length of the CDR3 is 14 residues. CDR1 and CDR2 from the germline V gene are SGHDN and FVKESK. The V segment lost 5 bases and the J segment 6 bases; nucleotides outside the gene matches: 9. CDR3 loop: CASSARRQGHGYTF. The CDR3 DNA follows: TGTGCCAGCAGCGCAAGAAGACAGGGACATGGCTACACCTTC. Drawing the rest from reference TRBV14 and TRBJ1-2, the complete variable domain is EAGVTQFPSHSVIEKGQTVTLRCDPISGHDNLYWYRRVMGKEIKFLLHFVKESKQDESGMPNNRFLAERTGGTYSTLKVQPAELEDSGVYFCASSARRQGHGYTFGSGTRLTVV.

This clonotype was seen repeatedly, ten times or more. The rearrangement joins TRBV27 to TRBJ2-6; D gene unclear. Germline CDR1 is MNHEY and CDR2 is SMNVEV (reference sequence). Between the trimmed V and J ends, which lost 6 bases and 2 bases, there was a span of 17 bases. The CDR3 loop spans 17 amino acids. DNA of the CDR3: TGTGCCAGCAGCTCGCCCCCCACGGAGCCTGGGGCCAACGTCCTGACTTTC. Translated: CASSSPPTEPGANVLTF.

This clonotype was seen only a few times. The genes are TRBV19 and TRBJ2-1, with unresolved D. Trimming stripped 8 bases from V and 5 bases from J, with 10 bases between. CDR1 LNHDA and CDR2 SQIVND come from the germline V gene (reference sequence). The CDR3 has 12 amino acids. The CDR3 loop is CASYRVDNEQFF. The DNA for the CDR3 is TGTGCCAGTTACCGGGTGGACAATGAGCAGTTCTTC.

This clonotype was seen at least ten times. This chain connects TRBV4-2 to TRBJ1-2; 7 positions match TRBD1. The CDR3 loop spans 13 amino acids. CDR1 LGHNA and CDR2 YNFKEQ come from the germline V gene. J was trimmed by 8 bases and V by 1 base; bases with no gene match: 4. The CDR3 spells CASSQGQGLGYTF. The CDR3 DNA reads as TGTGCCAGCAGCCAAGGACAGGGACTCGGCTACACCTTC.

This clonotype was counted ten times or more. The chain joins TRBV6-5 to TRBJ1-2; D gene uncertain. V lost 2 bases and J 0 bases, leaving 10 bases between the germline ends. The CDR3 totals 15 residues. The germline V gene has CDR1 MNHEY and CDR2 SVGAGI. The CDR3: CASSYGQAANYGYTF. In DNA, the CDR3 is TGTGCCAGCAGTTACGGGCAGGCAGCTAACTATGGCTACACCTTC.

The chain uses TRBV11-2 and TRBJ2-1; TRBD1 aligns across 11 bases. With V trimmed by 4 bases and J by 8 bases, 1 base remained unmatched. The CDR3 loop spans 13 amino acids. The V gene's germline CDR1 is SGHAT and CDR2 FQNNGV. The CDR3 region has the DNA TGTGCCAGCAGCTGGGACAGGGGGGATGAGCAGTTCTTC. This gives the protein CASSWDRGDEQFF.

This chain links TRBV12-3 or TRBV12-4 with TRBJ2-3; D gene ambiguous. V dropped 5 bases and J dropped 6 bases, with 9 bases sitting between them. This CDR3 is 12 amino acids long. Written as DNA, the CDR3 is TGTGCCAGCAGTAGATCGTCCGATACGCAGTATTTT. It encodes CASSRSSDTQYF.

This clonotype was recorded a few times. The rearrangement links TRBV29-1 to TRBJ2-5; perhaps D is TRBD1 or TRBD2 (5 bases each). Germline V gene data show CDR1 as SQVTM and CDR2 as ANQGSEA. The CDR3 is 12 amino acids. The V end lost 4 bases, the J end lost 5 bases, and 11 bases lay between the germline ends. This CDR3 reads CSVGVWGETQYF. Written as DNA, the CDR3 is TGCAGCGTTGGTGTTTGGGGGGAGACCCAGTACTTC. Complete variable domain (other parts from reference TRBV29-1 and TRBJ2-5): SAVISQKPSRDICQRGTSLTIQCQVDSQVTMMFWYRQQPGQSLTLIATANQGSEATYESGFVIDKFPISRPNLTFSTLTVSNMSPEDSSIYLCSVGVWGETQYFGPGTRLLVL.

This clonotype was observed many times. This chain connects TRBV5-6 to TRBJ2-3; 7 nucleotides agree with TRBD2. V lost 2 bases and J lost 0; bases outside the gene matches: 6. This CDR3 spans 16 amino acids. CDR1 SGHDT and CDR2 YYEEEE come from the germline V gene. This CDR3 is CASSLERGSSTDTQYF. Here the CDR3 DNA reads TGTGCCAGCAGCTTAGAACGCGGGAGTAGCACAGATACGCAGTATTTT.

The table lists this clonotype with a few counts. V is TRBV24-1 and J is TRBJ2-1; possibly TRBD2 for D (6 bases). V lost 8 bases to trimming and J lost 0 bases, with 10 bases between them. Per germline, CDR1 KGHDR and CDR2 SFDVKD. The CDR3 covers 14 residues. This CDR3 reads CATMGGASYNEQFF. The CDR3 DNA reads as TGTGCCACCATGGGAGGAGCCTCCTACAATGAGCAGTTCTTC.

The V call is TRBV7-9, the J call TRBJ2-6, with D perhaps assigned TRBD1 or TRBD2 (5 bases each). Germline-derived CDR1 and CDR2 are SEHNR and FQNEAQ (reference sequence). This CDR3 contains 20 residues. V was trimmed by 3 bases and J by 6 bases, leaving 27 bases between them. The CDR3 sequence: CASSLKGAGRGNLSANVLTF. Here the CDR3 DNA reads TGTGCCAGCAGCTTGAAAGGGGCCGGACGGGGAAACCTTTCGGCCAACGTCCTGACTTTC.

On this clonotype: Sequence at one end of the junction differs from germline and may be a read error. V is TRBV5-3 and J is TRBJ1-1; D call uncertain. TRBV5-3 is flagged as an ORF with uncertain function. The CDR3 runs to 11 residues. The CDR3: CVRSLPLGAFF. The CDR3 DNA reads as TGTGTCAGAAGCCTCCCTTTGGGGGCTTTCTTT.

This clonotype was recorded at least ten times. The chain combines TRBV9 with TRBJ2-3, with 8 bases fitting TRBD2. J lost 5 bases, V lost 3 bases, and 11 bases had no gene match. The CDR3 totals 16 residues. From germline, CDR1 is SGDLS and CDR2 YYNGEE. CDR3 sequence: CASSAEVLAGGDTQYF. DNA for the CDR3: TGTGCCAGCAGCGCAGAGGTCTTGGCGGGAGGAGATACGCAGTATTTT.

This clonotype was seen many times. The chain combines TRBV13 with TRBJ2-1; no clear D gene. V was shortened by 2 bases and J by 1 base, with 9 bases between the two germline ends. The CDR3 is 15 residues long. Germline V gives CDR1 PRHDT, CDR2 FYEKMQ (reference sequence). This CDR3 is CASSLQGGSYNEQFF. The CDR3 DNA reads as TGTGCCAGCAGCTTACAAGGCGGTTCCTACAATGAGCAGTTCTTC.

This clonotype showed up many times. CDR3 protein: CATRTSGYRTGELFF. The CDR3 nucleotides read TGTGCCACCAGGACTAGCGGATACCGCACCGGGGAGCTGTTTTTT. The chain joins TRBV6-6 to TRBJ2-2, with 10 bases matching TRBD2. This CDR3 spans 15 amino acids. V was clipped by 10 bases and J by 4 bases; unmatched bases: 9. Germline CDR1 is MNHNY and CDR2 is SVGAGI (reference sequence).

This sequence joins TRBV19 and TRBJ2-1; TRBD2 matches 7 bases. Looked up from germline, CDR1 is LNHDA and CDR2 is SQIVND (reference sequence). Germline trimming cut 8 bases from V and 2 bases from J; bases unmatched to any gene: 6. The CDR3 is 14 amino acids. The chain's CDR3 is CASSQRGPYNEQFF. In nucleotides, the CDR3 is TGTGCCAGTTCACAGCGGGGCCCCTACAATGAGCAGTTCTTC.

There are a few counts of this clonotype. This chain links TRBV7-8 with TRBJ2-7; 15 bases align to TRBD2. Germline CDR1 and CDR2: SGHVS and FQNEAQ. The ends lost 3 bases at V and 2 bases at J; junction bases unmatched: 2. This CDR3 contains 16 residues. The CDR3 loop reads CASSLGLAGGTYEQYF. The CDR3 DNA sequence: TGTGCCAGCAGCTTGGGACTAGCGGGAGGTACCTACGAGCAGTACTTC. Complete variable domain (other parts from reference TRBV7-8 and TRBJ2-7): GAGVSQSPRYKVAKRGQDVALRCDPISGHVSLFWYQQALGQGPEFLTYFQNEAQLDKSGLPSDRFFAERPEGSVSTLKIQRTQQEDSAVYLCASSLGLAGGTYEQYFGPGTRLTVT.

The chain is built from TRBV7-2 and TRBJ2-7, with no clear D. The CDR3 totals 13 residues. Trimming removed 2 bases at V and 3 bases at J, with 8 bases between. The germline V gene has CDR1 SGHTA and CDR2 FQGNSA. CDR3 nucleotides: TGTGCCAGCAGCTTATGGGCAGACTACGAGCAGTACTTC. It specifies CASSLWADYEQYF.

This clonotype turned up a few times. The chain has TRBV5-6 and TRBJ2-3; 8 bases line up with TRBD2. The CDR3 consists of 16 residues. V shed 4 bases and J 4 bases; nucleotides not matched to a gene: 11. Germline values: CDR1 SGHDT, CDR2 YYEEEE. Written as DNA, the CDR3 is TGTGCCAGCAGCACCCGTTGGCTAGCGGGCTCAGATACGCAGTATTTT. It codes for CASSTRWLAGSDTQYF.

On this clonotype itself: The junction does not match germline at one end; this may be a read error. The rearrangement joins TRBV2 to TRBJ2-7; TRBD2 is a possible D gene (6 bases). The CDR3 is made up of 13 amino acids. From germline, CDR1 is SNHLY and CDR2 FYNNEI. The CDR3 region is CVSRGTDTYEQYF. The CDR3 DNA reads TGTGTCAGCAGAGGGACTGACACCTACGAGCAGTACTTC.

This clonotype was observed at least ten times. V usage is TRBV9 and J usage is TRBJ2-1, with D uncertain. Germline CDR1 SGDLS, CDR2 YYNGEE. This CDR3 is built from 11 residues. V shed 7 bases and J shed 5 bases, with 7 bases lying between them. CDR3 DNA sequence: TGTGCCAGCGGCTATCACAATGAGCAGTTCTTC. The encoded protein is CASGYHNEQFF. The complete variable domain, with remaining parts taken from reference TRBV9 and TRBJ2-1, reads DSGVTQTPKHLITATGQRVTLRCSPRSGDLSVYWYQQSLDQGLQFLIQYYNGEERAKGNILERFSAQQFPDLHSELNLSSLELGDSALYFCASGYHNEQFFGPGTRLTVL.

In this sample, this clonotype turned up many times. The rearrangement joins TRBV7-2 to TRBJ2-7; 9 bases fit TRBD1. Unmatched junction bases numbered 10, after V lost 3 bases and J lost 4 bases. CDR1 and CDR2 from the germline V gene are SGHTA and FQGNSA. The CDR3 contains 16 residues. CDR3 amino acids: CASSFFRDRGYYEQYF. The CDR3 DNA follows: TGTGCCAGCAGCTTTTTTAGAGACAGGGGGTATTACGAGCAGTACTTC.

This chain links TRBV20-1 with TRBJ2-7; 9 bases match TRBD2. This CDR3 spans 15 amino acids. CDR1 DFQATT and CDR2 SNEGSKA come from the germline V gene (reference sequence). With 6 bases clipped from V and 3 bases from J, the junction kept 12 bases outside the gene matches. The CDR3 region is CSATVPTSGNYEQYF. CDR3 DNA: TGCAGTGCCACGGTACCGACTAGCGGAAACTACGAGCAGTACTTC.

The CDR3 sequence is CASSQDRAYEQYF. Written as DNA, the CDR3 is TGTGCCAGCAGCCAGGACAGGGCCTACGAGCAGTACTTC. The chain is built from TRBV5-6 and TRBJ2-7, with TRBD1 identical over 8 bases. V shed 4 bases and J 2 bases; nucleotides not matched to a gene: 2. Germline CDR1 SGHDT, CDR2 YYEEEE. This CDR3 is 13 amino acids long.

The chain links TRBV15 to TRBJ2-1, with 8 bases that match TRBD1. Germline CDR1 is LNHNV and CDR2 is YYDKDF (reference sequence). The V and J ends lost 2 bases and 2 bases, in that order; junction bases with no gene match: 17. The CDR3 sequence is 20 residues long. CDR3: CATSRPYRGIAPSPYNEQFF. In nucleotides, the CDR3 is TGTGCCACCAGCAGACCCTACAGGGGGATAGCCCCCTCCCCCTACAATGAGCAGTTCTTC.

This rearrangement joins TRBV3-1 to TRBJ1-2; weak D call: TRBD1 (5 bases). The CDR3 runs to 17 residues. With 0 bases removed from V and 5 bases from J, the gap between germline ends came to 19 bases. Germline loops: CDR1 LGHDT, CDR2 YNNKEL (reference sequence). The DNA of the CDR3 is TGTGCCAGCAGCCAAGACGCCCCCCTCCGGGGGGTGTATGGCTACACCTTC. It translates to CASSQDAPLRGVYGYTF.